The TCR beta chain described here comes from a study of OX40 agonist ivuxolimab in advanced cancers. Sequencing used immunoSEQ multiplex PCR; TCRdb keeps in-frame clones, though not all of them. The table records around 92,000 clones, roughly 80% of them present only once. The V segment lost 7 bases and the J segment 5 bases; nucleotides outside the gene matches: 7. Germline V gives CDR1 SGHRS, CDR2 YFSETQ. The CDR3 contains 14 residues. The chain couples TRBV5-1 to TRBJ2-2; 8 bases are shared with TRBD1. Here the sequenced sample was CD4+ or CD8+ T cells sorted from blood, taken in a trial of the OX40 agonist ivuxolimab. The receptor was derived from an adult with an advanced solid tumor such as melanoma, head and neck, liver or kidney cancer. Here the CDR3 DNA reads TGCGCCAGCCGGCAGGGGGCTGAGACCGGGGAGCTGTTTTTT. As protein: CASRQGAETGELFF.